The 5 T cell receptor beta chains reported below all come from one sample, sequenced in a study of blood T cell repertoires in COVID-19. The data were produced by immunoSEQ multiplex PCR, yet TCRdb's version contains in-frame clones alone and is incomplete. The sample holds tens of thousands of clones, about 81% seen once. Input material: peripheral blood. The receptors here all came from a man older than 75 with acute or convalescent COVID-19.

This clone came up a few times. This rearrangement joins TRBV7-9 to TRBJ2-5; D may be TRBD2 (5 bases). Germline V gene lookup returns CDR1 SEHNR and CDR2 FQNEAQ (reference sequence). Trimming cost V 6 bases and J 2 bases, with 16 bases left between them. The CDR3 length is 15 residues. Here the CDR3 reads CASSYPGELQETQYF. As DNA, the CDR3 is TGTGCCAGCAGTTACCCCGGGGAACTACAAGAGACCCAGTACTTC. Drawing the rest from reference TRBV7-9 and TRBJ2-5, the complete variable domain is DTGVSQNPRHKITKRGQNVTFRCDPISEHNRLYWYRQTLGQGPEFLTYFQNEAQLEKSRLLSDRFSAERPKGSFSTLEIQRTEQGDSAMYLCASSYPGELQETQYFGPGTRLLVL.

The sample holds one count of this clone. The chain employs TRBV5-5 and TRBJ1-2; 12 positions agree with TRBD1. Losses at the gene ends were 0 bases for V and 5 bases for J; bases not matched to a gene: 5. The CDR3 runs to 16 residues. The germline V gene encodes CDR1 SGHKS and CDR2 YYEKEE (reference sequence). The CDR3 nucleotides read TGTGCCAGCAGCTTGGTTGGGGACAGGGGGCTTTATGGCTACACCTTC. It yields the protein CASSLVGDRGLYGYTF.

The rearrangement joins TRBV13 to TRBJ1-1, with D possibly being TRBD1 (5 bases). Germline CDR1 and CDR2: PRHDT and FYEKMQ (reference sequence). This CDR3 spans 11 amino acids. As DNA, the CDR3 is TGTGCAACGGGGGAAGACACTGAAGCTTTCTTT. This gives the protein CATGEDTEAFF.

V usage is TRBV7-8 and J usage is TRBJ1-5; 8 bases are a match to TRBD1. This CDR3 is 20 amino acids long. After removal of 3 bases from V and 2 bases from J, the junction contained 18 bases not matched to a gene. CDR1 and CDR2 (germline): SGHVS, FQNEAQ. The CDR3 DNA follows: TGTGCCAGCAGCTTCCGGACTAACAGGGGGGGAGATGCGGGCAATCAGCCCCAGCATTTT. This encodes CASSFRTNRGGDAGNQPQHF.

CDR3 bases: TGTGCCAGCCTTGCCAAAAATTCCGGGCAAGAGACCCAGTACTTC. It translates to CASLAKNSGQETQYF. This chain uses TRBV5-4 with TRBJ2-5, with no clear D. Trimming removed 7 bases from V and 2 bases from J, with 18 bases in between. Germline V gene data show CDR1 as SGHNT and CDR2 as YYREEE (reference sequence). The length of the CDR3 is 15 residues.